A selection of T cell receptor beta chains follows, all from one sample in a study of shared clonotypes between healthy human individuals. Assay: immunoSEQ multiplex PCR; the TCRdb copy retains only in-frame clones and omits some. The repertoire holds 650,000 to 700,000 clones, about 90% seen once, with 34% in the top ten. Sample: memory CD8+ T cells from PBMCs. The source of these receptors is a young man in good health. Some clones in this sample may be carry-over from other donors' samples. The CDR3 runs from the conserved cysteine through the conserved F or W.

j_call	v_call	cdr3_aa
TRBJ1-2	TRBV6-1	CASDINGQGPRGYTF
TRBJ2-3	TRBV27	CASTGTDTQYF
TRBJ2-7	TRBV28	CASSFLGGEAGEQYF
TRBJ2-3	TRBV28	CASSLRGWPYTQYF
TRBJ2-1	TRBV7-9	CASRGPMTGREGDDNEQFF
.	TRBV10-3	CAIQTSGSYEQYF
TRBJ1-1	TRBV28	CASSPQTNTEAFF
TRBJ1-2	TRBV9	CASSVGIGGLGYGYTF
TRBJ1-2	TRBV5-1	CASSYRDHYGYTF
TRBJ2-7	TRBV11-2	CASSLVFFEQYF
TRBJ2-7	TRBV5-4	CASSLVNEQYF
TRBJ1-1	TRBV2	CASSGRRGLQMNTEAFF
TRBJ2-7	TRBV7-9	CASSLGVDTLYEQYF
TRBJ1-1	TRBV6-5	CASPGADTEAFF
TRBJ2-7	TRBV11-1	CASSSERAKSYEQYF
TRBJ1-2	TRBV7-9	CASSAGTGGPYGYTF
TRBJ2-7	TRBV27	CASTSADSYEQYF
TRBJ2-2	TRBV28	CASSPYRGNGELFF
TRBJ2-7	TRBV19	CATKDRGAYEQYF
TRBJ2-7	TRBV5-4	CASSSYFSGEQYF
TRBJ2-5	TRBV7-9	CASSLDRDKETQYF
TRBJ1-5	TRBV19	CASSLLVNQPQHF